One TCR beta chain is described in this entry. The sample comes from a study of blood T cell repertoires in COVID-19. Patients at the Seattle site were enrolled during active infection and followed longitudinally. Profiled with immunoSEQ multiplex PCR; TCRdb holds only in-frame clones, not every one. This table has more than 60,000 clones, around 80% appearing once. This CDR3 is 15 amino acids long. V shed 6 bases and J shed 1 base, with 13 bases lying between them. Germline CDR1 KGHSH, CDR2 LQKENI. Sequencing input: peripheral blood. The rearrangement uses TRBV18 and TRBJ1-5, with D tentatively TRBD1 (6 bases). This receptor was taken from a man aged 45 to 65 with COVID-19, enrolled during active disease. The CDR3 here is CASSPRTESNQPQHF. In nucleotides, the CDR3 is TGTGCCAGCTCCCCAAGGACAGAAAGCAATCAGCCCCAGCATTTT.